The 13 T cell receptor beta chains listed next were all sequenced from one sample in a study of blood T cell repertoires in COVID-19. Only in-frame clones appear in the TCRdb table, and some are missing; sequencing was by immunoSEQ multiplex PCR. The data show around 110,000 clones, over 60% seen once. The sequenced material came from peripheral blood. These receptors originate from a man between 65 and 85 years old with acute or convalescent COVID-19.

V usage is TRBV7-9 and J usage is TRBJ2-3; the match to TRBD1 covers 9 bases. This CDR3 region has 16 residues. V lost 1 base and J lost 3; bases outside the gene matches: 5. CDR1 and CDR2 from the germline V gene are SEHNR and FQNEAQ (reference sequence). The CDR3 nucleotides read TGTGCCAGCAGCTTAGGACAGGGGGTTTTTACAGATACGCAGTATTTT. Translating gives CASSLGQGVFTDTQYF.

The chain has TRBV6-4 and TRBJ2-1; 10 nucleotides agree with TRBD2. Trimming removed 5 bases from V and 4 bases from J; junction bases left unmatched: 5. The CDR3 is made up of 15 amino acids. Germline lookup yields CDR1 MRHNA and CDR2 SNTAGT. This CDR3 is CASSFSGGHYNEQFF. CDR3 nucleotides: TGTGCCAGCAGTTTTAGCGGGGGGCATTACAATGAGCAGTTCTTC.

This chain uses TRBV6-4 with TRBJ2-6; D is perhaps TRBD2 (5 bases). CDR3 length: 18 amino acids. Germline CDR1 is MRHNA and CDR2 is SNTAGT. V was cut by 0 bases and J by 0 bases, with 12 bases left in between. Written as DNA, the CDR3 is TGTGCCAGCAGTGACTCCCGGGCGGGCGTCTCTGGGGCCAACGTCCTGACTTTC. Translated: CASSDSRAGVSGANVLTF.

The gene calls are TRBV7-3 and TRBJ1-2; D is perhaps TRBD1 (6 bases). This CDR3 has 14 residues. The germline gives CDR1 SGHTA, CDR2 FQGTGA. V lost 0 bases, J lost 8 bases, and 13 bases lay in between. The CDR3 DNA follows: TGTGCCAGCAGCTTAACGCTCACAGGGCAGGGCTACACCTTC. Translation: CASSLTLTGQGYTF.

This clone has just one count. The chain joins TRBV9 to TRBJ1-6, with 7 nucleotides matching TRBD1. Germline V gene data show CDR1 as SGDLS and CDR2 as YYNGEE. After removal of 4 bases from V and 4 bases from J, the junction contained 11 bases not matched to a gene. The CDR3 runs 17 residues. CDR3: CASSPIGGTDYNSPLHF. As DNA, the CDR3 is TGTGCCAGCAGCCCTATAGGAGGGACAGATTATAATTCACCCCTCCACTTT.

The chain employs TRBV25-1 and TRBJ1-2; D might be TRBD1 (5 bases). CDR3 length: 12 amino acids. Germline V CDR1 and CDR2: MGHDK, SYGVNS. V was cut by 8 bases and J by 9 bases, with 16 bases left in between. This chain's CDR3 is CASGPGGMRYTF. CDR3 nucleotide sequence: TGTGCCAGCGGGCCTGGGGGGATGCGCTACACCTTC.

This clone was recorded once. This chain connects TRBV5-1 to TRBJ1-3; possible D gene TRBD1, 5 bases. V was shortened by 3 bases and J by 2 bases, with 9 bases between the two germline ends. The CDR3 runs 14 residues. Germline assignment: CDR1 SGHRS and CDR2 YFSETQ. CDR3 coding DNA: TGCGCCAGCAGCTCAACGACAGCTGGAAACACCATATATTTT. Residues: CASSSTTAGNTIYF.

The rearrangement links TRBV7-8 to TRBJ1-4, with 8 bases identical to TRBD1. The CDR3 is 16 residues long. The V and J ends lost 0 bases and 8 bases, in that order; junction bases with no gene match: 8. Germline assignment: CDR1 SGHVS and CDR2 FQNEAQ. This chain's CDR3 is CASSLANRGISEKLFF. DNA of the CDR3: TGTGCCAGCAGCTTAGCTAACAGGGGGATCAGCGAAAAACTGTTTTTT.

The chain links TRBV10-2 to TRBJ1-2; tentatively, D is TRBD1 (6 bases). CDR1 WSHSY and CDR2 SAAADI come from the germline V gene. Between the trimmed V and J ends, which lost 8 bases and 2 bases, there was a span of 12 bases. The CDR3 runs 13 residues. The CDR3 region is CASGGQINYGYTF. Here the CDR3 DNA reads TGCGCCAGCGGCGGACAGATAAACTATGGCTACACCTTC.

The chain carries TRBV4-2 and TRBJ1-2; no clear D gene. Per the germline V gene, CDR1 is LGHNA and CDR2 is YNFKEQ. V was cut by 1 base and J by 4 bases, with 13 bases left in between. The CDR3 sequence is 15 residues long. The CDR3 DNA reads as TGTGCCAGCAGCCAAGGGGAACGGGAGATCTATGGCTACACCTTC. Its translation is CASSQGEREIYGYTF.

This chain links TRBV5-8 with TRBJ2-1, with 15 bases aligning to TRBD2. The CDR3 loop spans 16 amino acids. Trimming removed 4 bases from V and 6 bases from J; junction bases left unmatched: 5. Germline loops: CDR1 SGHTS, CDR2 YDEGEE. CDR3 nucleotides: TGTGCCAGCAGCAGCGGACTAGCGGGGGGGTTCAATGAGCAGTTCTTC. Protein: CASSSGLAGGFNEQFF.

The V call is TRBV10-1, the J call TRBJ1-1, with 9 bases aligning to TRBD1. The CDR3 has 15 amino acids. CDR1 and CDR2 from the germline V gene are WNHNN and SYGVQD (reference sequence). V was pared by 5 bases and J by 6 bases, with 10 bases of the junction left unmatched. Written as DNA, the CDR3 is TGCGCCAGCAGTTTACAGGGGGCCGGTATGGCTGAAGCTTTCTTT. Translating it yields CASSLQGAGMAEAFF.

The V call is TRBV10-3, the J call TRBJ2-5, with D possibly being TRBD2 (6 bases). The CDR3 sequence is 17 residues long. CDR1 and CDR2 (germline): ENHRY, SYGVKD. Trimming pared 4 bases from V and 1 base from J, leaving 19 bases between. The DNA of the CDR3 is TGTGCCATCAGTGCTCCGGAGCCGGGGGTTGGCCAAGAGACCCAGTACTTC. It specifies CAISAPEPGVGQETQYF.